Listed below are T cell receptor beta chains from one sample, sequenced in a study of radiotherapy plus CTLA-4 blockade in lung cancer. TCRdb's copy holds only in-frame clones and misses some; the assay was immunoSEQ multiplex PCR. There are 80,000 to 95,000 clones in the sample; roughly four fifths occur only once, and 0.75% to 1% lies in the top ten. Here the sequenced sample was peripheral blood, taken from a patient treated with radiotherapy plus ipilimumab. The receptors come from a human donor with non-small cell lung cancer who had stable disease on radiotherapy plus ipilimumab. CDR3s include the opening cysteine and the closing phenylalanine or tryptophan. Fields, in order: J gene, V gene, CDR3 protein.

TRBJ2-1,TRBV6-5,CASSLGGTGGNEQFF
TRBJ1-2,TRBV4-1,CASSQDRDTNYGYTF
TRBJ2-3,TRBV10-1,CASSELGGGAPTDTQYF
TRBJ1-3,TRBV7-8,CASSLVVGVGNTIYF
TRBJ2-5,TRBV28,CASSLLWEGQETQYF
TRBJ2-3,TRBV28,CASSLPDFGTDTQYF
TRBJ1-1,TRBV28,CASSATGNTEAFF
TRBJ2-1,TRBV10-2,CASSDKKRSSYNEQFF
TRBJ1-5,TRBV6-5,CASSFTRDGNQPQHF
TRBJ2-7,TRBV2,CASKGGRAGYEQYF
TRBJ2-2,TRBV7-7,CASSLLTTGELFF
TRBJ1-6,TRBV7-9,CASSSTADTGPLHF
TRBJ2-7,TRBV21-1,CASSNDQAHEQYF
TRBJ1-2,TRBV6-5,CASSEGLREGYTF
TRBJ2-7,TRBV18,CASSPNRGDEQYF
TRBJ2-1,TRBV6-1,CASSEETGEFYNEQFF
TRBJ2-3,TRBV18,CASSWASYTDTQYF
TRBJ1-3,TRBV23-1,CASLKGGVKGNTIYF
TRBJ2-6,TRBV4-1,CASSQDQSSGANVLTF
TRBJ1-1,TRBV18,CASSPPPQGAEAFF
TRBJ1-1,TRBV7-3,CASSLQGAGTEAFF
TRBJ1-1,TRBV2,CASSEGARRRTEAFF
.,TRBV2,CASSAGLLVEQYF
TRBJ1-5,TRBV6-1,CASLGFGNQPQHF
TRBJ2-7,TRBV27,CASSLSIGTGLSSYEQYF
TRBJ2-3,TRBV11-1,CASSRGQGVSTDTQYF
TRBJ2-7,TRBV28,CASSPRRTSGIIVYEQYF
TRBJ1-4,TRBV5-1,CASSTYSAGTNEKLFF
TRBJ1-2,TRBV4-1,CASSQGDRDGYTF
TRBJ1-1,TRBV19,CASSIWGGYTEAFF
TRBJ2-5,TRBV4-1,CASSHEYRVAGKKTQYF
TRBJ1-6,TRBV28,CASSFSRSNSPLHF
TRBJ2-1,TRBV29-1,CSVTRAGGGAYNEQFF
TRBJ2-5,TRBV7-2,CASSLEGTRAETQYF
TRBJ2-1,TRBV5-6,CASSPRRNEQFF
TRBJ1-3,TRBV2,CASGPVSGNTIYF
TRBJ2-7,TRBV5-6,CASSQDSLSYEQYF
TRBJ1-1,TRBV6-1,CASSETFVAAKGWNTEAFF
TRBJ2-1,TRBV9,CASSTGGRDRVNEQFF
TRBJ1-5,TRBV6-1,CASSEVGLAAYQPQHF
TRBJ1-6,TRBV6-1,CASSERRGTYNSPLHF
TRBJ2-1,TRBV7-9,CASSFGLATLRVYNEQFF
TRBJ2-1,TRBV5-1,CASSLDGAGHNEQFF
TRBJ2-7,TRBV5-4,CASKRDRATYEQYF
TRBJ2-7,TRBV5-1,CASSVDRGRLGEQYF
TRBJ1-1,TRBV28,CASLSYQMNTEAFF
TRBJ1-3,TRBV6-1,CASSATPRGVGGNTIYF
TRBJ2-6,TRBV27,CASGPPRVTGANVLTF
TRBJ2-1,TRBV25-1,CASSDSSRVPNEQFF
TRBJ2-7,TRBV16,CASSQGQGAWF
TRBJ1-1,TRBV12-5,CASRTENTEAFF
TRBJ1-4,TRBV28,CASSTRKGLDEKLFF
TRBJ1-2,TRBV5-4,CASSPITGNYGYTF
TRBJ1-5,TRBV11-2,CASSLVGYNQPQHF
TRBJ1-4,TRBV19,CASSIGLINEKLFF
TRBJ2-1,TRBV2,CASRASGPEQFF
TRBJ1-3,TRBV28,CASSSSRGNTIYF
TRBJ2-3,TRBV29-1,CSGIAGGSTDTQYF